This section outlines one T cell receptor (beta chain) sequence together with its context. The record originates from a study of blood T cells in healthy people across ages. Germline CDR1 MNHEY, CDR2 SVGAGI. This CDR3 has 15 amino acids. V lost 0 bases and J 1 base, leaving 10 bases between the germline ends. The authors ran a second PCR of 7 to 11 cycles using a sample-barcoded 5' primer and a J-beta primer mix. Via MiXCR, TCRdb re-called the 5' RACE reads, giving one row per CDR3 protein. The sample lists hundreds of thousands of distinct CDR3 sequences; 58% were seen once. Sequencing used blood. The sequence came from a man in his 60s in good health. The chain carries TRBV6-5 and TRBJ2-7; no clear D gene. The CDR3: CASSYSLSGSYEQYF. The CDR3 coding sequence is TGTGCCAGCAGTTACTCGTTATCAGGATCCTACGAGCAGTACTTC.